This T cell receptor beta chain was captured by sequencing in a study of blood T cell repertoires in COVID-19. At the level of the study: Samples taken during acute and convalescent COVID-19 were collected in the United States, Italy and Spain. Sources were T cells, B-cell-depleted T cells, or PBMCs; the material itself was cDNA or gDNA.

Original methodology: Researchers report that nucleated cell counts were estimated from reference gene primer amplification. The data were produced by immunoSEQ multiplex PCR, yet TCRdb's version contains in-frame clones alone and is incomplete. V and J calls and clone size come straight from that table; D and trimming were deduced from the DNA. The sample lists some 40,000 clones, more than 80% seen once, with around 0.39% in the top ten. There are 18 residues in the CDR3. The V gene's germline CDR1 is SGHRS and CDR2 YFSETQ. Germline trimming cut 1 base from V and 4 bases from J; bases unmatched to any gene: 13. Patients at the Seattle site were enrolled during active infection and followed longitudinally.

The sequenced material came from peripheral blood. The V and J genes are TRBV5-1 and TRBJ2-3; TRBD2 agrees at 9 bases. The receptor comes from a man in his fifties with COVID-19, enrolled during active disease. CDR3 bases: TGCGCCAGCAGCTTGAGGGTGCTTAGCGGGAGTACGTCAGATACGCAGTATTTT. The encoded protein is CASSLRVLSGSTSDTQYF. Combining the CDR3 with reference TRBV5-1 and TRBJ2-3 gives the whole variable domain KAGVTQTPRYLIKTRGQQVTLSCSPISGHRSVSWYQQTPGQGLQFLFEYFSETQRNKGNFPGRFSGRQFSNSRSEMNVSTLELGDSALYLCASSLRVLSGSTSDTQYFGPGTRLTVL.